This paragraph reports one T cell receptor (beta chain). Which antigen it targets is not known. The record has no base qualities; no much larger clone is one base away. Each collaborating institution followed its own protocols to collect whole blood in K2EDTA tubes. Collaborator samples were shipped for TCRbeta analysis as frozen whole blood, isolated PBMCs, or DNA extracted from either sample type. TCRbeta CDR3 regions were amplified from genomic DNA using the immunoSEQ Assay, a bias-controlled multiplex PCR. The authors processed their data as follows. Nucleated cell counts per sample were estimated from amplification of reference gene primers within the assay. Sequence reads were collapsed and filtered to measure the absolute abundance of every unique TCRbeta CDR3 rearrangement. For each sample, productive Simpson clonality was calculated as the square root of Simpson's diversity index over productive rearrangements. This immuneACCESS table, as held by TCRdb, lists in-frame sequences with V and J called but not all clones. Of the missing ones, under half trace to an unresolved V gene in checked studies; the others have no known cause. V and J calls and clone size are those listed in that table; D and trimming were worked out from the DNA. The sample has 150,000 to 200,000 clones on record, 80% to 85% of them singletons. The leading ten clones occupy about a tenth of the sample.

CDR1 and CDR2, per the germline V gene (reference sequence), are MNHEY and SMNVEV. V loses 6 bases of germline sequence and J loses 5 bases, and the interval between the two ends is 20 bases. Counted from cysteine to phenylalanine, this CDR3 has 15 amino acids. Solely the CDR3 DNA is kept, with 45 bases framed from the first base. The data are from a study of blood T cell repertoires in COVID-19 (TCRdb year 2020). About the full investigation: Samples from collaborators originated in the United States, Italy and Spain and spanned both the acute and convalescent phases of COVID-19. The material from the prospective study consisted of cDNA or gDNA derived from T cells, B-cell-depleted T cells, or PBMCs. Subjects who had been exposed to COVID-19, were actively infected with it, or had recovered from it provided the deeply sampled blood TCRbeta repertoires that made up the dataset. A freely available public database, intended as a resource for researchers studying the immune response to SARS-CoV-2, is where the repertoires were released. Samples were obtained from the ongoing ImmuneRACE study (first 160 participants) and from about 1,300 subjects provided by 6 global collaborators. Sample metadata almost always included a de-identified subject ID, COVID-19 status, age in years and sex. Where HLA class I and class II types were available, the types were taken from metadata supplied by the sample provider, not from assay-based typing. What the research found in general, with its limitations: The quantity of clinical and demographic metadata differed by source and by participant and was supplied without curation.

This TCR came from a woman of 80 years or more with active or convalescent COVID-19. What was sequenced was peripheral blood. The receptor chain draws on TRBV27 and TRBJ2-7; the D gene is perhaps TRBD1, on 6 matching bases. For the CDR3, the sequence is CASSRGVVGGNEQYF. The DNA sequence reads TGTGCCAGCAGCCGAGGGGTTGTAGGGGGTAACGAGCAGTACTTC.